Following are 24 T cell receptor beta chains from one sample sequenced in a study of post-analysis software for immune sequencing data. Points from the study as a whole: Included in a set of roughly 5 TRBV segments more frequent in patients than controls were TRBV5-6, TRBV5-1 and TRBV20-1.

TCR beta cDNA libraries had unique molecular identifiers. TCRdb reprocessed the PCR reads via MiXCR and lists one record per CDR3 protein. This table holds around 700,000 distinct CDR3 sequences, 55% to 70% found once. These receptors have no known antigen. Sequencing used blood. The receptor source for this set is a girl aged 2 to 10 with multiple sclerosis.

The rearrangement uses TRBV7-9 and TRBJ2-1, with 12 bases identical to TRBD2. Trimming cost V 6 bases and J 0 bases; bases outside gene matches: 12. There are 19 residues in the CDR3. Germline CDR1 reads SEHNR; CDR2 reads FQNEAQ (reference sequence). The CDR3 coding sequence is TGTGCCAGCAGGACTAGCGGGAGAGAGTACCGGAGCTCCTACAATGAGCAGTTCTTC. It specifies CASRTSGREYRSSYNEQFF.

This clonotype showed up just once. V and J are TRBV10-3 and TRBJ2-7; D call uncertain. CDR3 length equals 12 residues. Trimming pared 3 bases from V and 2 bases from J, leaving 5 bases between. Germline V gene lookup returns CDR1 ENHRY and CDR2 SYGVKD. CDR3 nucleotides: TGTGCCATCAGTGACTTGGCCTACGAGCAGTACTTC. Its translation: CAISDLAYEQYF.

The chain employs TRBV28 and TRBJ1-5; TRBD1 might be the D (5 bases). V was pared by 6 bases and J by 4 bases, with 13 bases between. Germline values: CDR1 MDHEN, CDR2 SYDVKM. CDR3 length equals 14 residues. CDR3 DNA: TGTGCCAGCAGAAGGGACGGAAGGAATCAGCCCCAGCATTTT. It yields the protein CASRRDGRNQPQHF.

The chain has TRBV7-3 and TRBJ2-1; 8 bases are a match to TRBD2. The V gene's germline CDR1 is SGHTA and CDR2 FQGTGA. The trim removed 0 bases at V and 13 bases at J, leaving 11 bases unmatched. This CDR3 has 15 amino acids. The CDR3 loop is CASSLTTSGSGGQFF. The CDR3 DNA reads TGTGCCAGCAGCTTAACGACAAGCGGGAGTGGAGGACAGTTCTTC.

This clonotype showed up just once. This chain links TRBV12-3 or TRBV12-4 with TRBJ1-5; D ambiguous. Trimming left V 0 bases short and J 7 bases short, with 7 bases between. The CDR3 is made up of 13 amino acids. The CDR3 loop reads CASSLAGLQPQHF. The CDR3 DNA follows: TGTGCCAGCAGTTTAGCGGGTCTCCAGCCCCAGCATTTT.

This sequence joins TRBV29-1 and TRBJ1-2; 7 bases line up with TRBD1. J gave up 4 bases and V 4 bases, and 9 bases lay outside the gene matches. Germline lookup yields CDR1 SQVTM and CDR2 ANQGSEA. The CDR3 runs to 14 residues. The CDR3 bases are TGCAGCGTTGTGACAGGGATAAGCTCCTATGGCTACACCTTC. Encoded protein: CSVVTGISSYGYTF.

The V and J genes are TRBV20-1 and TRBJ1-2, with 8 nucleotides matching TRBD1. Trimming cost V 6 bases and J 3 bases; bases outside gene matches: 9. Germline assignment: CDR1 DFQATT and CDR2 SNEGSKA (reference sequence). The CDR3 consists of 14 residues. The CDR3 sequence: CSAIKQGEHYGYTF. The CDR3 region has the DNA TGCAGTGCGATAAAACAGGGGGAGCACTATGGCTACACCTTC.

This chain joins TRBV13 and TRBJ1-5; 7 bases match TRBD1. This CDR3 contains 14 residues. J lost 2 bases, V lost 5 bases, and 3 bases had no gene match. Germline loops: CDR1 PRHDT, CDR2 FYEKMQ (reference sequence). This CDR3 is CASSQGVRNQPQHF. As DNA, the CDR3 is TGTGCCAGCAGCCAGGGGGTGCGCAATCAGCCCCAGCATTTT.

The chain links TRBV7-2 to TRBJ1-1; tentative D call: TRBD1 (5 bases). The ends were cut back, 1 base at V and 3 bases at J, with 9 bases in the middle. Germline values: CDR1 SGHTA, CDR2 FQGNSA. There are 14 residues in the CDR3. The CDR3 bases are TGTGCCAGCAGCTTAGTGTCGGGGGACACTGAAGCTTTCTTT. This codes for CASSLVSGDTEAFF.

The gene calls are TRBV7-2 and TRBJ1-1; 8 bases agree with TRBD1. CDR1 SGHTA and CDR2 FQGNSA come from the germline V gene. V lost 1 base, J lost 4 bases, and 14 bases stayed unmatched. The CDR3 loop spans 18 amino acids. CDR3 loop: CASSLVVRGPGGGTEAFF. CDR3 in DNA: TGTGCCAGCAGCTTAGTGGTCAGGGGGCCTGGGGGTGGCACTGAAGCTTTCTTT.

V gene TRBV7-8 combines with J gene TRBJ2-3; 9 positions match TRBD2. CDR3 length: 16 amino acids. V gave up 5 bases and J gave up 6 bases; unmatched junction bases: 12. Germline values: CDR1 SGHVS, CDR2 FQNEAQ. The DNA of the CDR3 is TGTGCCAGCAGCGACAGTCTAGCGGGAAAGGGGGATACGCAGTATTTT. Its protein is CASSDSLAGKGDTQYF.

The chain links TRBV6-2 or TRBV6-3 to TRBJ2-1; TRBD2 aligns across 15 bases. The V and J ends lost 0 bases and 1 base, in that order; junction bases with no gene match: 10. Germline-derived CDR1 and CDR2 are MNHEY and SVGEGT. This CDR3 is built from 21 residues. The CDR3 coding sequence is TGTGCCAGCAGTTACTCAGGGGGACTAGCGGGGGGCCGATCGTCCTACAATGAGCAGTTCTTC. It is translated as CASSYSGGLAGGRSSYNEQFF.

V gene TRBV5-1 combines with J gene TRBJ2-4; D might be TRBD2 (5 bases). TRBJ2-7 matches the DNA end more closely, so the J call is doubtful. Germline V CDR1 and CDR2: SGHRS, YFSETQ. CDR3 size: 17 residues. The CDR3 region is CASSLAEVSGLPYEQYF. The CDR3 nucleotides are TGCGCCAGCAGCTTGGCCGAGGTCAGCGGCCTTCCCTACGAGCAGTACTTC.

This chain uses TRBV11-2 with TRBJ2-6; TRBD1 matches 9 bases. J lost 1 base, V lost 4 bases, and 11 bases had no gene match. The germline gives CDR1 SGHAT, CDR2 FQNNGV. CDR3 length equals 19 residues. CDR3 in amino acids: CASSSMTGGRESGANVLTF. The CDR3 DNA reads TGTGCCAGCAGCTCGATGACAGGGGGGAGGGAATCTGGGGCCAACGTCCTGACTTTC.

The table lists this clonotype with a count of one. The chain employs TRBV6-5 and TRBJ1-2; TRBD1 is a possible D gene (5 bases). V gave up 8 bases and J gave up 10 bases, with 11 bases separating them. The germline CDR1 and CDR2 sequences are MNHEY and SVGAGI. The CDR3 sequence is 10 residues long. Written as DNA, the CDR3 is TGTGCCAGCCGAGGAGGGACCTACACCTTC. It is translated as CASRGGTYTF.

This rearrangement joins TRBV28 to TRBJ1-2, with a possible D match to TRBD1 (6 bases). Germline V lookup: CDR1 MDHEN, CDR2 SYDVKM. The CDR3 runs to 16 residues. Between the trimmed V and J ends, which lost 5 bases and 3 bases, there was a span of 19 bases. The DNA for the CDR3 is TGTGCCAGCAGTAGCCCCCATATGGGGGCGCACTATGGCTACACCTTC. Protein sequence: CASSSPHMGAHYGYTF.

The chain joins TRBV5-1 to TRBJ1-2; the D is unclear. Germline-derived CDR1 and CDR2 are SGHRS and YFSETQ. This CDR3 comprises 14 residues. V was trimmed by 0 bases and J by 8 bases, leaving 14 bases between them. The CDR3 bases are TGCGCCAGCAGCTTGGCGATGGAGGGTAGCGGCTACACCTTC. Encoded protein: CASSLAMEGSGYTF.

This chain uses TRBV7-2 with TRBJ1-6; possibly TRBD1 for D (5 bases). Per the germline V gene, CDR1 is SGHTA and CDR2 is FQGNSA. The CDR3 has 17 residues. V dropped 2 bases and J dropped 7 bases, with 18 bases sitting between them. The chain's CDR3 is CASSLLGAAVANSPLHF. The CDR3 nucleotides are TGTGCCAGCAGCTTATTAGGGGCGGCCGTGGCGAATTCACCCCTCCACTTT.

J is TRBJ1-2 and V is TRBV24-1; D gene unclear. The CDR3 is 15 residues long. The V gene lost 5 bases and the J gene lost 8 bases, with 20 bases spanning the gap. Germline lookup yields CDR1 KGHDR and CDR2 SFDVKD. The DNA for the CDR3 is TGTGCCACCAGTGGAGGCGACACCCAACGAGAGGGCTACACCTTC. Translated: CATSGGDTQREGYTF.

The chain couples TRBV29-1 to TRBJ2-1; possible D gene TRBD2, 6 bases. Germline V gene lookup returns CDR1 SQVTM and CDR2 ANQGSEA. This CDR3 contains 15 residues. Trimming removed 3 bases from V and 5 bases from J, with 17 bases in between. CDR3 nucleotide sequence: TGCAGCGTTGATTCCCTAGGGTGGAGGGACAATGAGCAGTTCTTC. Translating it yields CSVDSLGWRDNEQFF.

This clonotype was counted a few times. The chain combines TRBV29-1 with TRBJ2-3; 11 positions match TRBD2. Trimming cost V 3 bases and J 5 bases; bases outside gene matches: 7. The CDR3 covers 15 residues. Germline V lookup: CDR1 SQVTM, CDR2 ANQGSEA. The CDR3 sequence is CSVDGLAGTIDTQYF. CDR3 nucleotide sequence: TGCAGCGTTGATGGACTAGCGGGCACCATAGATACGCAGTATTTT.

This clonotype occurred once. This chain joins TRBV6-1 and TRBJ2-7, with 7 bases matching TRBD2. CDR3 length equals 14 residues. Germline V gene lookup returns CDR1 MNHNS and CDR2 SASEGT. The trim removed 2 bases at V and 6 bases at J, leaving 7 bases unmatched. The CDR3 loop reads CASSEKWGGSEQYF. The CDR3 DNA is TGTGCCAGCAGTGAAAAGTGGGGGGGTTCCGAGCAGTACTTC.

The chain recombines TRBV4-1 with TRBJ2-3; 10 bases map to TRBD1. Trimming cost V 3 bases and J 3 bases; bases outside gene matches: 3. The CDR3 is 15 amino acids. Germline V gives CDR1 MGHRA, CDR2 YSYEKL. CDR3 coding DNA: TGCGCCAGCAGCCATGGGACAGGGGAGACAGATACGCAGTATTTT. Its protein product is CASSHGTGETDTQYF.

This sequence joins TRBV5-6 and TRBJ2-7; D ambiguous. CDR3 length: 11 residues. Germline V gene data show CDR1 as SGHDT and CDR2 as YYEEEE. V was clipped by 1 base and J by 5 bases, with 4 bases between them. The CDR3 sequence is CASSLNDEQYF. CDR3 DNA sequence: TGTGCCAGCAGCTTGAACGACGAGCAGTACTTC.